These T cell receptor beta chains were read from a single sample in a study of shared clonotypes between healthy human individuals. The protocol was immunoSEQ multiplex PCR, while the TCRdb copy is restricted to in-frame clones and leaves out a portion. Among about 580,000 clones listed, roughly 98% were seen once. The sample comprised naive CD8+ T cells sorted from blood. These TCRs come from a man younger than 45 in good health. Each CDR3 is given with its conserved first and last residue. The D gene is left open where the match is weak. Clone size is stated in some rows and not others, as once, few, many or a class when expanded.

abundance: NA; d_gene: NA; j_gene: TRBJ2-5; v_gene: TRBV27; CDR3aa: CASSFGLTGETQYF; CDR3nt: TGTGCCAGCAGTTTTGGACTTACAGGGGAGACCCAGTACTTC
abundance: NA; d_gene: TRBD1; j_gene: TRBJ2-1; v_gene: TRBV28; CDR3aa: CASSNDRGSYNEQFF; CDR3nt: TGTGCCAGCAGTAACGACAGGGGGTCCTACAATGAGCAGTTCTTC
abundance: once; d_gene: TRBD2; j_gene: TRBJ2-7; v_gene: TRBV11-2; CDR3aa: CASSLELAPTYEQYF; CDR3nt: TGTGCCAGCAGCTTAGAACTAGCGCCCACCTACGAGCAGTACTTC
abundance: NA; d_gene: TRBD2; j_gene: TRBJ2-7; v_gene: TRBV27; CDR3aa: CASSSSGFSYEQYF; CDR3nt: TGTGCCAGCAGTTCTAGCGGGTTCTCCTACGAGCAGTACTTC
abundance: NA; d_gene: NA; j_gene: TRBJ1-1; v_gene: TRBV9; CDR3aa: CASSPTRDGNTEAFF; CDR3nt: TGTGCCAGCAGCCCCACCCGGGACGGAAACACTGAAGCTTTCTTT
abundance: NA; d_gene: NA; j_gene: TRBJ1-1; v_gene: TRBV11-2; CDR3aa: CASSVYRAGTEAFF; CDR3nt: TGTGCCAGCAGCGTTTACAGGGCGGGCACTGAAGCTTTCTTT
abundance: NA; d_gene: NA; j_gene: TRBJ2-7; v_gene: TRBV13; CDR3aa: CASSLVAGSVAYEQYF; CDR3nt: TGTGCCAGCAGCTTAGTTGCGGGGAGCGTCGCCTACGAGCAGTACTTC
abundance: NA; d_gene: NA; j_gene: TRBJ2-1; v_gene: TRBV16; CDR3aa: CASSPDLADSSYNEQFF; CDR3nt: TGTGCCAGCAGCCCCGATCTAGCGGACAGCTCCTACAATGAGCAGTTCTTC
abundance: NA; d_gene: NA; j_gene: TRBJ2-3; v_gene: TRBV21-1; CDR3aa: CASSALDRVEDTQYF; CDR3nt: TGTGCCAGCAGCGCGCTAGACAGGGTGGAAGATACGCAGTATTTT
abundance: NA; d_gene: TRBD1; j_gene: TRBJ2-7; v_gene: TRBV27; CDR3aa: CASSFRGSYYEQYF; CDR3nt: TGTGCCAGCAGTTTCAGGGGGTCCTACTACGAGCAGTACTTC
abundance: NA; d_gene: NA; j_gene: TRBJ2-1; v_gene: TRBV9; CDR3aa: CASSVGSYNEQFF; CDR3nt: TGTGCCAGCAGCGTCGGGAGCTACAATGAGCAGTTCTTC
abundance: NA; d_gene: TRBD1; j_gene: TRBJ2-1; v_gene: TRBV27; CDR3aa: CASHPGQGLINEQFF; CDR3nt: TGTGCCAGCCACCCGGGACAGGGTTTAATTAATGAGCAGTTCTTC
abundance: NA; d_gene: NA; j_gene: TRBJ2-5; v_gene: TRBV11-2; CDR3aa: CASSLVQYRTQYF; CDR3nt: TGTGCCAGCAGCTTAGTTCAGTATAGGACCCAGTACTTC
abundance: NA; d_gene: NA; j_gene: TRBJ2-1; v_gene: TRBV7-6; CDR3aa: CAISDGWNEQFF; CDR3nt: TGTGCCATCTCCGATGGATGGAATGAGCAGTTCTTC
abundance: NA; d_gene: NA; j_gene: TRBJ1-4; v_gene: TRBV27; CDR3aa: CASSNYSTGPLNEKLFF; CDR3nt: TGTGCCAGCAGTAATTACTCCACCGGGCCGTTGAATGAAAAACTGTTTTTT
abundance: NA; d_gene: NA; j_gene: TRBJ2-7; v_gene: TRBV18; CDR3aa: CASSVEQVYEQYF; CDR3nt: TGTGCCAGCTCAGTAGAACAGGTGTACGAGCAGTACTTC
abundance: NA; d_gene: NA; j_gene: TRBJ2-3; v_gene: TRBV7-9; CDR3aa: CASSLPDTQYF; CDR3nt: TGTGCCAGCAGCTTACCAGATACGCAGTATTTT
abundance: once; d_gene: NA; j_gene: TRBJ2-2; v_gene: TRBV5-5; CDR3aa: CASSPRLFANTGELFF; CDR3nt: TGTGCCAGCAGCCCGCGTCTGTTCGCGAACACCGGGGAGCTGTTTTTT
abundance: NA; d_gene: NA; j_gene: TRBJ2-1; v_gene: TRBV27; CDR3aa: CASTAISGIYNEQFF; CDR3nt: TGTGCCAGCACGGCCATCTCGGGGATCTACAATGAGCAGTTCTTC
abundance: once; d_gene: NA; j_gene: TRBJ1-2; v_gene: TRBV2; CDR3aa: CASSDSGHYGYTF; CDR3nt: TGTGCCAGCAGTGATTCGGGGCACTATGGCTACACCTTC
abundance: NA; d_gene: NA; j_gene: TRBJ2-7; v_gene: TRBV15; CDR3aa: CATSRVAGPEQYF; CDR3nt: TGTGCCACCAGCAGAGTCGCAGGGCCCGAGCAGTACTTC
abundance: NA; d_gene: TRBD2; j_gene: TRBJ2-2; v_gene: TRBV7-9; CDR3aa: CASSQAGVNGELFF; CDR3nt: TGTGCCAGCAGCCAAGCGGGAGTCAACGGGGAGCTGTTTTTT